This T cell receptor (beta chain) is from a study of cytomegalovirus exposure and HLA in healthy donors. Turning to the study itself: Genotyping of 398 donors showed that about 83% belonged to the Caucasian-associated ancestry cluster. Findings and caveats of the study: Among the most significant clusters, several appeared linked to common viral pathogens in a later analysis. Association with HLA alleles at 0.05 false discovery rate was found for 16,951 TCR beta sequences in a later analysis. Across HLA loci, a later analysis found differing TCR association rates, with DRB1 most and HLA-C fewest.

PCR involved 60 Vbeta and 13 Jbeta primers. Method: immunoSEQ multiplex PCR; TCRdb's copy keeps in-frame clones and lacks some. The sample carries about 62,000 clones, about 90% recorded once. To note about this clone: What it binds is not known.

Sequences were obtained from PBMCs. This TCR came from a young man in good health and CMV-seronegative.

This CDR3 is CASSFGGGTYEQYF. CDR3 DNA: TGTGCCAGCAGCTTCGGCGGGGGCACTTACGAGCAGTACTTC. The chain uses TRBV11-2 and TRBJ2-7; weak D call: TRBD2 (7 bases). V lost 3 bases and J lost 4, with 13 bases in between. The CDR3 spans 14 residues. CDR1 is SGHAT, CDR2 FQNNGV, per germline.